A selection of T cell receptor beta chains follows, all from one sample in a study of blood T cell repertoires in COVID-19. Sequencing used immunoSEQ multiplex PCR; TCRdb keeps in-frame clones, though not all of them. The sample lists over 100,000 clones, roughly nine tenths occurring once. The sequencing input was peripheral blood. Every receptor here comes from a man aged 40-55 years with acute or convalescent COVID-19. CDR3s include the opening cysteine and the closing phenylalanine or tryptophan. Each record gives: clone size, J gene, D gene, V gene, CDR3 protein, CDR3 DNA. A D gene is named only where the DNA matches it firmly. Only some rows state a clone size, as once, few, many or a class for expanded clones.

>NA|TRBJ1-1|TRBD1|TRBV5-1
CASSLHGTGGRNTEAFF
TGCGCCAGCAGCTTGCACGGGACAGGGGGTCGCAACACTGAAGCTTTCTTT
>NA|TRBJ2-3|TRBD2|TRBV11-2
CASSLDTSGYTDTQYF
TGTGCCAGCAGCTTAGACACTAGCGGGTACACAGATACGCAGTATTTT
>few|TRBJ2-5|NA|TRBV29-1
CSVSTGLQETQYF
TGCAGCGTGTCGACAGGCCTACAAGAGACCCAGTACTTC
>NA|TRBJ1-1|NA|TRBV27
CASSLSTGVAGVNTEAFF
TGTGCCAGCAGTTTATCGACTGGGGTCGCGGGGGTGAACACTGAAGCTTTCTTT
>NA|TRBJ2-4|TRBD2|TRBV7-2
CASTQRVLAGGLAKNIQYF
TGTGCCAGCACCCAAAGGGTGCTAGCGGGGGGGTTAGCCAAAAACATTCAGTACTTC
>NA|TRBJ1-2|NA|TRBV19
CASSFSSLDSRKYGYTF
TGTGCCAGTAGTTTTTCTTCTTTGGACAGTAGGAAGTATGGCTACACCTTC
>NA|TRBJ1-6|NA|TRBV20-1
CSASSVQERSRSPLHF
TGCAGTGCTAGTAGTGTCCAGGAACGGTCTCGATCACCCCTCCACTTT
>NA|TRBJ1-2|NA|TRBV5-1
CASSLLPGEDNYGYTF
TGCGCCAGCAGCTTACTCCCCGGGGAAGATAACTATGGCTACACCTTC
>NA|TRBJ1-5|NA|TRBV6-6
CASNLGGNQPQHF
TGTGCCAGCAACTTGGGAGGCAATCAGCCCCAGCATTTT
>NA|TRBJ1-1|NA|TRBV6-5
CASTRAGASTEAFF
TGTGCCAGCACACGCGCGGGGGCGAGTACTGAAGCTTTCTTT
>few|TRBJ1-6|TRBD1|TRBV3-1/TRBV3-2
CASSHRRPGQGNSPLHF
TGTGCCAGCAGCCACCGCCGCCCAGGACAGGGTAATTCACCCCTCCACTTT
>NA|TRBJ2-2|NA|TRBV7-2
CASSPMTGELFF
TGTGCCAGCAGCCCAATGACCGGGGAGCTGTTTTTT
>NA|TRBJ1-1|NA|TRBV29-1
CSVDQGNTEAFF
TGCAGCGTTGATCAGGGGAACACTGAAGCTTTCTTT
>NA|TRBJ2-5|TRBD1|TRBV7-9
CASSFWTGEGQETQYF
TGTGCCAGCAGCTTTTGGACAGGGGAGGGCCAAGAGACCCAGTACTTC
>NA|TRBJ1-3|NA|TRBV7-9
CASSLISGSGNTIYF
TGTGCCAGCAGCTTAATATCGGGCTCTGGAAACACCATATATTTT
>NA|TRBJ1-1|TRBD1|TRBV18
CASSPSGQGLGDTEAFF
TGTGCCAGCTCACCTTCGGGACAGGGATTGGGAGACACTGAAGCTTTCTTT
>once|TRBJ1-2|NA|TRBV24-1
CATSDLNEGYTF
TGTGCCACCAGTGATTTGAACGAGGGCTACACCTTC
>NA|TRBJ2-3|NA|TRBV18
CASSSGRSDTQYF
TGTGCCAGCTCATCAGGCAGGTCAGATACGCAGTATTTT
>NA|TRBJ1-5|NA|TRBV5-6
CASSLVRDSNQPQHF
TGTGCCAGCAGCTTGGTGAGGGATAGCAATCAGCCCCAGCATTTT
>NA|TRBJ1-2|NA|TRBV12-3/TRBV12-4
CASSFGRDYGYTF
TGTGCCAGCAGTTTCGGGAGGGATTATGGCTACACCTTC
>NA|TRBJ2-2|NA|TRBV29-1
CSVSGAGTGELFF
TGCAGCGTCTCAGGGGCTGGCACCGGGGAGCTGTTTTTT
>NA|TRBJ1-4|NA|TRBV28
CASMSSGNEKLFF
TGTGCCAGCATGAGTTCCGGTAATGAAAAACTGTTTTTT
>once|TRBJ2-1|TRBD2|TRBV7-6
CASSLGLAGAYNEQFF
TGTGCCAGCAGCTTAGGACTAGCGGGGGCTTACAATGAGCAGTTCTTC